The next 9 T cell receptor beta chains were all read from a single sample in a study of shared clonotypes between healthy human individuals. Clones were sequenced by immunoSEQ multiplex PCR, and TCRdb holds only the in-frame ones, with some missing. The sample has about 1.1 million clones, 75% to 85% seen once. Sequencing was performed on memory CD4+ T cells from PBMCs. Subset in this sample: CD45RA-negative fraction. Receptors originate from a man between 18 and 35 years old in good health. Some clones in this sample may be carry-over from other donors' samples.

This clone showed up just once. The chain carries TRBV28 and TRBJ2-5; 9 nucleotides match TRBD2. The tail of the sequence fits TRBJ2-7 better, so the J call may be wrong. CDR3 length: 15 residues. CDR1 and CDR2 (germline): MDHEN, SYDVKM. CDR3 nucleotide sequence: TGTGCCAGCAGTCCCACTAGCGGGTTATCCTACGAGCAGTACTTC. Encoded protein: CASSPTSGLSYEQYF.

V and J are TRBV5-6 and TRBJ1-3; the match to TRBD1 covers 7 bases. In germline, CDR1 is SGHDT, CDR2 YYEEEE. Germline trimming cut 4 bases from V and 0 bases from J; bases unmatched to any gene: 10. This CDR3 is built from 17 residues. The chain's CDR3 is CASSLLRDSDSGNTIYF. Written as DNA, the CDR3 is TGTGCCAGCAGCCTACTTAGGGACAGTGACTCTGGAAACACCATATATTTT.

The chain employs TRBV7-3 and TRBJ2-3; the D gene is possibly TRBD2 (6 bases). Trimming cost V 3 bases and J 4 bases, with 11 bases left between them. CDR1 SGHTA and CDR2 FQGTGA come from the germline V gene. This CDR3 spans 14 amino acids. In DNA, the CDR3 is TGTGCCAGCAGCTTTACAGCGGGCGCAGATACGCAGTATTTT. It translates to CASSFTAGADTQYF.

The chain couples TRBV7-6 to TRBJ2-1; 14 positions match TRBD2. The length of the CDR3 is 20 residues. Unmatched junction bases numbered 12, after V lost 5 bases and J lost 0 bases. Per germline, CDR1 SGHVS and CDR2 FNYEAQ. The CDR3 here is CASSLPGLAGASPSYNEQFF. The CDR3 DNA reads TGTGCCAGCAGCCTGCCGGGACTAGCGGGAGCTTCCCCCTCCTACAATGAGCAGTTCTTC.

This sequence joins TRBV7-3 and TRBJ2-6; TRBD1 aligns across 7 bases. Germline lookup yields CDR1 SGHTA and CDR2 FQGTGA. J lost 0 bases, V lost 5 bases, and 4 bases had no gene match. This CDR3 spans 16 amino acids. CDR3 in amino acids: CASSHTGVSGANVLTF. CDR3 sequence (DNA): TGTGCCAGCAGCCATACAGGGGTCTCTGGGGCCAACGTCCTGACTTTC.

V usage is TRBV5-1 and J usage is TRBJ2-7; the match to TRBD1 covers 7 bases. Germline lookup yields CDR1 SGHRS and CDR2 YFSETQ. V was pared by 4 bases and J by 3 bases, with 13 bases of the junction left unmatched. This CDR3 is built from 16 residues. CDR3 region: CASSLGVSQGLYEQYF. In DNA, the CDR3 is TGCGCCAGCAGCCTCGGCGTTTCACAGGGGCTCTACGAGCAGTACTTC. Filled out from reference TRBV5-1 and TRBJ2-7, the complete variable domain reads KAGVTQTPRYLIKTRGQQVTLSCSPISGHRSVSWYQQTPGQGLQFLFEYFSETQRNKGNFPGRFSGRQFSNSRSEMNVSTLELGDSALYLCASSLGVSQGLYEQYFGPGTRLTVT.

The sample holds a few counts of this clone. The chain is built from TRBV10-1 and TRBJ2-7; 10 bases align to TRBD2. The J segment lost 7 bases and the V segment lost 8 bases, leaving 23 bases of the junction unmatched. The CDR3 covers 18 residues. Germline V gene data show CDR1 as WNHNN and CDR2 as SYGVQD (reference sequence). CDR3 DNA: TGCGCCAGCCCCCCTTGGGCTAGCGGGAGTCCCGAGTCGGGGGAGCAGTACTTC. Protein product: CASPPWASGSPESGEQYF.

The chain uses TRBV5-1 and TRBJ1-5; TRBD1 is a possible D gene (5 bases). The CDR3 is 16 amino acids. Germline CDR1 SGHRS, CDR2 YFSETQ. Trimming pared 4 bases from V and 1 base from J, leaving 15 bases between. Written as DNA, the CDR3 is TGCGCCAGCAGCCTCTCTCCAGGGACCAGCAATCAGCCCCAGCATTTT. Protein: CASSLSPGTSNQPQHF.

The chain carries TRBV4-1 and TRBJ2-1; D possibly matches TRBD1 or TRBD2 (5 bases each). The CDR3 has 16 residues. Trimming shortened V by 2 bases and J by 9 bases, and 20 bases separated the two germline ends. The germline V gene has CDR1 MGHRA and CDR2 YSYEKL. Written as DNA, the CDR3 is TGCGCCAGCAGCCAACCGTTGAGGGGCCTGGGATCTGAGCAGTTCTTC. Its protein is CASSQPLRGLGSEQFF.